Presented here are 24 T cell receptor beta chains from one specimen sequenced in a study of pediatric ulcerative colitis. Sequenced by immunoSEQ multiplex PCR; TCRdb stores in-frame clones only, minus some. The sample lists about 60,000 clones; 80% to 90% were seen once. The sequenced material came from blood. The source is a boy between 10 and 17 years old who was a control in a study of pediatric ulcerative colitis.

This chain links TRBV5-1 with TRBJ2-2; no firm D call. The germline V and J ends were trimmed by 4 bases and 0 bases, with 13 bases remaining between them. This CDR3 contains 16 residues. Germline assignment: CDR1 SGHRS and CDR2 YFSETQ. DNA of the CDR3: TGCGCCAGCAGCCCAGACCGAGGCGCGAACACCGGGGAGCTGTTTTTT. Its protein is CASSPDRGANTGELFF.

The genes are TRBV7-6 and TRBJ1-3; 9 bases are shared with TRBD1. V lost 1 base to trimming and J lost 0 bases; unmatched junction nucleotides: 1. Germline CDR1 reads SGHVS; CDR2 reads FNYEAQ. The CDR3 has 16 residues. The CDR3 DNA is TGTGCCAGCAGCTTAGAGACAGGGGGCTCTGGAAACACCATATATTTT. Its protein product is CASSLETGGSGNTIYF.

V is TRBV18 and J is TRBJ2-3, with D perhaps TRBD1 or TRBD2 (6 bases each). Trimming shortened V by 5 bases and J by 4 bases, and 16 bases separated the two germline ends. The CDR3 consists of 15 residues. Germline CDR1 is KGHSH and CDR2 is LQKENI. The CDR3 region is CASSESGASADTQYF. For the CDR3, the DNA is TGTGCCAGCTCAGAGTCGGGGGCATCGGCAGATACGCAGTATTTT.

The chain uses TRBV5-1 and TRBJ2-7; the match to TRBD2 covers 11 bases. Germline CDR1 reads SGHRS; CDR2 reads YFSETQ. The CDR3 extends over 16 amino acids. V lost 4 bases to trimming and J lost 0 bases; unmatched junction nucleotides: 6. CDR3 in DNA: TGCGCCAGCAGCCTACACACTAGCGGGGGCTCCTACGAGCAGTACTTC. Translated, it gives CASSLHTSGGSYEQYF.

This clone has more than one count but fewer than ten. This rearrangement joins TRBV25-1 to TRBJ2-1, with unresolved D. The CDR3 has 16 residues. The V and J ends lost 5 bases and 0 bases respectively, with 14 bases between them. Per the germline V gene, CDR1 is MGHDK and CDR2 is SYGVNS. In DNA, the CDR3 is TGTGCCAGCAGTAACCGTAGCCCGAGCTCCTACAATGAGCAGTTCTTC. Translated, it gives CASSNRSPSSYNEQFF.

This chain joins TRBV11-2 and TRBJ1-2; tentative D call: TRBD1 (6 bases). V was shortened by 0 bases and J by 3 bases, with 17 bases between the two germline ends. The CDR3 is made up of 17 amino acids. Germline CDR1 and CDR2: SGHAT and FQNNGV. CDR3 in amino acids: CASSLELLQGKYYGYTF. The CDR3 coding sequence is TGTGCCAGCAGCTTAGAGTTGTTACAGGGAAAGTACTATGGCTACACCTTC. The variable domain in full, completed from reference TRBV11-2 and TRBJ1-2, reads EAGVAQSPRYKIIEKRQSVAFWCNPISGHATLYWYQQILGQGPKLLIQFQNNGVVDDSQLPKDRFSAERLKGVDSTLKIQPAKLEDSAVYLCASSLELLQGKYYGYTFGSGTRLTVV.

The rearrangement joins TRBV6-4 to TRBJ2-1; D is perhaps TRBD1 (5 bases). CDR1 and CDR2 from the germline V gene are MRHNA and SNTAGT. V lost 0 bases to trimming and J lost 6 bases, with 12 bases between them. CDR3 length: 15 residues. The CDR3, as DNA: TGTGCCAGCAGTGACTCCAGGGAAACGTCCAATGAGCAGTTCTTC. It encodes CASSDSRETSNEQFF.

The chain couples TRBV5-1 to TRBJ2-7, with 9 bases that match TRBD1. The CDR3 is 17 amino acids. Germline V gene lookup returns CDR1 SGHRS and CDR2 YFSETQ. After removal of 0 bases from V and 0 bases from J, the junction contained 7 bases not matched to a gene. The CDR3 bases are TGCGCCAGCAGCTTGGTTGGTGGGACAGGGATCTCCTACGAGCAGTACTTC. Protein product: CASSLVGGTGISYEQYF.

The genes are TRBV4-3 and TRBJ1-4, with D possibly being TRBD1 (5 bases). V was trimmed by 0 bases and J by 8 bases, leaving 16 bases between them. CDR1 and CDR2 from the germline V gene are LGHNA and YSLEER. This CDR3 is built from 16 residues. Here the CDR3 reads CASSQDRTTWGEKLFF. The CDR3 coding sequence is TGCGCCAGCAGCCAAGATCGTACGACTTGGGGGGAAAAACTGTTTTTT.

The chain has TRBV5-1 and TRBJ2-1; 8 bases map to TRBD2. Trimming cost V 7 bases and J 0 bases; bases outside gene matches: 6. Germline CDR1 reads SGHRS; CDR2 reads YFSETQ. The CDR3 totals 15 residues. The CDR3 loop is CASGTSGSSYNEQFF. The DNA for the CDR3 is TGCGCCAGCGGCACAAGCGGGAGCTCCTACAATGAGCAGTTCTTC.

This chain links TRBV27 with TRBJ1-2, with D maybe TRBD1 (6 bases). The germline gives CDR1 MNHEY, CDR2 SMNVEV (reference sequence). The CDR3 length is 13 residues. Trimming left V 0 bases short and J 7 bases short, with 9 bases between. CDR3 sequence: CASSLSRGSGYTF. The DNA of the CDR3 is TGTGCCAGCAGTTTATCCAGGGGTAGTGGCTACACCTTC.

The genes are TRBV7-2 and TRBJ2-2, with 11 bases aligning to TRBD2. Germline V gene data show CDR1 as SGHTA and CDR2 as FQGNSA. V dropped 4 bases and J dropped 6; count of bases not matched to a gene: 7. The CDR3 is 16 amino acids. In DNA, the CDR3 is TGTGCCAGCAGCTCCACTAGCGGGAGCTCACCCGGGGAGCTGTTTTTT. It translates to CASSSTSGSSPGELFF.

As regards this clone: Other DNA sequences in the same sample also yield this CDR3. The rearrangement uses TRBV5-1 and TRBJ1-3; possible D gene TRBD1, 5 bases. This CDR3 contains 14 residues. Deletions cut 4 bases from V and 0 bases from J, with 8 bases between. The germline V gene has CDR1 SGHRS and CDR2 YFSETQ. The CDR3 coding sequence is TGCGCCAGCAGCCTCGACAGCTCTGGAAACACCATATATTTT. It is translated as CASSLDSSGNTIYF.

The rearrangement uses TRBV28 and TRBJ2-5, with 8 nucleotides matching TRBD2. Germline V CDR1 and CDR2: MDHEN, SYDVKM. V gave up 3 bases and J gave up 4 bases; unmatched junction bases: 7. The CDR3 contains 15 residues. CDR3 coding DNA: TGTGCCAGCAGTTTCCCCGGGGGGGCGGGAGAGACCCAGTACTTC. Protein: CASSFPGGAGETQYF. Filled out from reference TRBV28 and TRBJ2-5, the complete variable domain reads DVKVTQSSRYLVKRTGEKVFLECVQDMDHENMFWYRQDPGLGLRLIYFSYDVKMKEKGDIPEGYSVSREKKERFSLILESASTNQTSMYLCASSFPGGAGETQYFGPGTRLLVL.

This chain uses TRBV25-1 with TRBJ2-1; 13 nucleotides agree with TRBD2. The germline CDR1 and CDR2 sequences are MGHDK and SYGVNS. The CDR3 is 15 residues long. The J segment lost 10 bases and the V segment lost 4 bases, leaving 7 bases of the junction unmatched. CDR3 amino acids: CASSGWTSGRQEQFF. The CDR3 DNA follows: TGTGCCAGCAGTGGGTGGACTAGCGGGAGACAGGAGCAGTTCTTC.

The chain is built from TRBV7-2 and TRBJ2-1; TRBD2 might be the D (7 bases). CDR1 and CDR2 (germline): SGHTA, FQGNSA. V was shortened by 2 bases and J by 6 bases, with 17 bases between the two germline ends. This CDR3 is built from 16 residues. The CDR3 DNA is TGTGCCAGCAGCTTACAGGGGCGGGAGTGGGGCAATGAGCAGTTCTTC. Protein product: CASSLQGREWGNEQFF. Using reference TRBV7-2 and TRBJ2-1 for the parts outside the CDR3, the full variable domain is GAGVSQSPSNKVTEKGKDVELRCDPISGHTALYWYRQSLGQGLEFLIYFQGNSAPDKSGLPSDRFSAERTGGSVSTLTIQRTQQEDSAVYLCASSLQGREWGNEQFFGPGTRLTVL.

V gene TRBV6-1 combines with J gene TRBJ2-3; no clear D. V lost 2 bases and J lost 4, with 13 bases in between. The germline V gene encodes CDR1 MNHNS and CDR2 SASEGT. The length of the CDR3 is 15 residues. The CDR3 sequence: CASSERSGWPDTQYF. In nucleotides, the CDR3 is TGTGCCAGCAGTGAACGGTCGGGTTGGCCAGATACGCAGTATTTT.

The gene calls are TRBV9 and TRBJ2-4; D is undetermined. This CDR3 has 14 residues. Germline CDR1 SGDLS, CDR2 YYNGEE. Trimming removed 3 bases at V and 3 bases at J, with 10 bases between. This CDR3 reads CASSGLKGKNIQYF. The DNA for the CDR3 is TGTGCCAGCAGCGGACTTAAGGGCAAAAACATTCAGTACTTC.

CDR3 sequence reads: CASSLGLARNEQFF. For the CDR3, the DNA is TGTGCCAGCAGCTTAGGACTAGCGAGGAATGAGCAGTTCTTC. The J gene is TRBJ2-1, the V gene TRBV5-6, with 9 bases lining up with TRBD2. After removal of 2 bases from V and 7 bases from J, the junction contained 4 bases not matched to a gene. The CDR3 is 14 residues long. CDR1 and CDR2 (germline): SGHDT, YYEEEE.

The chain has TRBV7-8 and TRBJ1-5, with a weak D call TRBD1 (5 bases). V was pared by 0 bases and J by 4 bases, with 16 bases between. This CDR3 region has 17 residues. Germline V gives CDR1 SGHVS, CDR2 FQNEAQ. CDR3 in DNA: TGTGCCAGCAGCTTAGCCCGATGGGGGATAGGGAATCAGCCCCAGCATTTT. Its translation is CASSLARWGIGNQPQHF.

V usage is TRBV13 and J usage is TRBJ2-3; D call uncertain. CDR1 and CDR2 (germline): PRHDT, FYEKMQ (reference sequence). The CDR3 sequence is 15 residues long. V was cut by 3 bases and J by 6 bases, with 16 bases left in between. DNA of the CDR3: TGTGCCAGCAGCTTGATTTCCCACTACGGGGATACGCAGTATTTT. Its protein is CASSLISHYGDTQYF.

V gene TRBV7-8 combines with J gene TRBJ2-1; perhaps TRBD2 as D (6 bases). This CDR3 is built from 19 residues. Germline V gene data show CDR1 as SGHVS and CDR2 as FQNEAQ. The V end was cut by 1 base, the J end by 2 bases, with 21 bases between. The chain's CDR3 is CASSLGPTPDGSAYNEQFF. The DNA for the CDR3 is TGTGCCAGCAGCTTAGGCCCCACTCCCGACGGGAGCGCCTACAATGAGCAGTTCTTC.

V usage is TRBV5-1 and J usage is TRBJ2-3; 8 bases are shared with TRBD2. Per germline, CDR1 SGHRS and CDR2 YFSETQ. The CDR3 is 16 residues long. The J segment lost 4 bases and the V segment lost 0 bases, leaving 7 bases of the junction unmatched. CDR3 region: CASSLGGLGVPDTQYF. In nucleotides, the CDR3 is TGCGCCAGCAGCTTGGGGGGACTAGGGGTCCCAGATACGCAGTATTTT.

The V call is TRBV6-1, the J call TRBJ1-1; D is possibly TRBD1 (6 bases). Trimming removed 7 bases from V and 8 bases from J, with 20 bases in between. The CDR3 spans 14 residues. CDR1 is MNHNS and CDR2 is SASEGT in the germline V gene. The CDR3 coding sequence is TGTGCCAGCAAAGTGCTATGGGGGGCTTCCGAAGCTTTCTTT. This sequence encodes CASKVLWGASEAFF.